This TCR beta chain was observed in a study of shared clonotypes between healthy human individuals. The CDR3 sequence is 13 residues long. V was clipped by 2 bases and J by 1 base, with 6 bases between them. Germline lookup yields CDR1 MDHEN and CDR2 SYDVKM. The protocol was immunoSEQ multiplex PCR, while the TCRdb copy is restricted to in-frame clones and leaves out a portion. The sample consists of about 2 million clones, roughly 95% of them appearing once. Only CD45RO-negative cells positively selected for CCR7 counted as naive CD8 cells, so terminally differentiated effector memory CD45RA+ cells were excluded. Concerning this clone itself: The same CDR3 arises from other DNA sequences in this sample as well.

The TCR comes from a man aged 18-30 years in good health. Sequenced input: naive CD8+ T cells sorted from blood. This sequence joins TRBV28 and TRBJ2-7; D gene unclear. This chain's CDR3 is CASSLRESYEQYF. The CDR3 region has the DNA TGTGCCAGCAGTTTAAGGGAATCCTACGAGCAGTACTTC.